Listed here are 30 T cell receptor beta chains from one sample, sequenced in a study of blood T cell repertoires in COVID-19. Data came from immunoSEQ multiplex PCR; TCRdb stores just in-frame clones and leaves some out. The sample lists around 140,000 clones, about 79% occurring once. Sequencing was carried out using peripheral blood. The receptors originated from a man in his 60s with active or convalescent COVID-19.

The CDR3 DNA is TGTGCCAGCAGCCAAGTCAGGGGTGATGAGCAGTTCTTC. This gives the protein CASSQVRGDEQFF. V is TRBV16 and J is TRBJ2-1; D possibly corresponds to TRBD1 (6 bases). Germline V gives CDR1 KGHSY, CDR2 FQNENV. The V and J ends lost 2 bases and 8 bases respectively, with 10 bases between them. This CDR3 spans 13 amino acids. The complete variable domain, with remaining parts taken from reference TRBV16 and TRBJ2-1, reads GEEVAQTPKHLVRGEGQKAKLYCAPIKGHSYVFWYQQVLKNEFKFLISFQNENVFDETGMPKERFSAKCLPNSPCSLEIQATKLEDSAVYFCASSQVRGDEQFFGPGTRLTVL.

This chain links TRBV4-1 with TRBJ1-6; 9 positions agree with TRBD1. This CDR3 spans 16 amino acids. Germline CDR1 is MGHRA and CDR2 is YSYEKL. Germline trimming cut 1 base from V and 5 bases from J; bases unmatched to any gene: 3. Here the CDR3 reads CASSQGQGVNNSPLHF. The DNA of the CDR3 is TGCGCCAGCAGCCAAGGACAGGGGGTAAATAATTCACCCCTCCACTTT.

This rearrangement joins TRBV18 to TRBJ1-4; 7 nucleotides agree with TRBD1. Germline CDR1 KGHSH, CDR2 LQKENI. V shed 6 bases and J 5 bases; nucleotides not matched to a gene: 6. The CDR3 is made up of 14 amino acids. The CDR3 nucleotides are TGTGCCAGCTCCAGGGACAGCCTGAATGAAAAACTGTTTTTT. It translates to CASSRDSLNEKLFF.

The CDR3 reads CATSSLSDRGSNQPQHF. The CDR3 bases are TGTGCCACCAGCAGCCTTTCGGACAGGGGGAGCAATCAGCCCCAGCATTTT. This chain joins TRBV15 and TRBJ1-5, with TRBD1 matching 10 bases. The trim removed 3 bases at V and 1 base at J, leaving 6 bases unmatched. Germline V CDR1 and CDR2: LNHNV, YYDKDF (reference sequence). The CDR3 has 17 residues. The variable domain in full, with the rest retrieved from reference TRBV15 and TRBJ1-5, is DAMVIQNPRYQVTQFGKPVTLSCSQTLNHNVMYWYQQKSSQAPKLLFHYYDKDFNNEADTPDNFQSRRPNTSFCFLDIRSPGLGDTAMYLCATSSLSDRGSNQPQHFGDGTRLSIL.

J is TRBJ2-3 and V is TRBV3-1 (or the pseudogene TRBV3-2), with TRBD1 matching over 10 bases. V lost 4 bases to trimming and J lost 2 bases; unmatched junction nucleotides: 6. The CDR3 contains 16 residues. Looked up from germline, CDR1 is LGHDT and CDR2 is YNNKEL (reference sequence). The CDR3 nucleotides read TGTGCCAGCAGCCCAGGGACAGGGGTCCCCACAGATACGCAGTATTTT. It is translated as CASSPGTGVPTDTQYF.

The CDR3 DNA follows: TGTGCCAGCAGCGTCCGTCCGGGGGGGCCCGGCTCAGATACGCAGTATTTT. The encoded protein is CASSVRPGGPGSDTQYF. The J gene is TRBJ2-3, the V gene TRBV9; TRBD2 matches at 8 bases. V was pared by 2 bases and J by 4 bases, with 12 bases of the junction left unmatched. CDR1 and CDR2 from the germline V gene are SGDLS and YYNGEE. The CDR3 spans 17 residues.

V usage is TRBV20-1 and J usage is TRBJ1-5; D gene uncertain. V was shortened by 3 bases and J by 7 bases, with 13 bases between the two germline ends. Germline V gene sequence: CDR1 DFQATT, CDR2 SNEGSKA (reference sequence). This CDR3 comprises 13 residues. CDR3 in DNA: TGCAGTGCTAGTCTGGGGAGTGGCCAGCCCCAGCATTTT. Its translation: CSASLGSGQPQHF.

V is TRBV19 and J is TRBJ1-1; 7 bases map to TRBD1. V shed 3 bases and J 2 bases; nucleotides not matched to a gene: 3. Germline V lookup: CDR1 LNHDA, CDR2 SQIVND (reference sequence). This CDR3 is 14 amino acids long. The chain's CDR3 is CASSMGQLNTEAFF. In DNA form, the CDR3 reads TGTGCCAGTAGTATGGGACAGCTAAACACTGAAGCTTTCTTT.

The chain joins TRBV19 to TRBJ2-4, with a weak D call TRBD2 (5 bases). CDR3 length: 16 residues. Trimming cost V 3 bases and J 0 bases, with 12 bases left between them. Germline V gives CDR1 LNHDA, CDR2 SQIVND (reference sequence). For the CDR3, the DNA is TGTGCCAGTAGTATTGTAGCGCTGGGAGCCAAAAACATTCAGTACTTC. This sequence encodes CASSIVALGAKNIQYF.

The chain is built from TRBV10-3 and TRBJ2-7; no definite D call. V lost 3 bases, J lost 5 bases, and 5 bases lay in between. From germline, CDR1 is ENHRY and CDR2 SYGVKD. The CDR3 covers 11 residues. CDR3 bases: TGTGCCATCAGTGACTTTGACGAGCAGTACGTC. It specifies CAISDFDEQYV.

The genes are TRBV4-3 and TRBJ2-2, with a tentative D call TRBD1 (5 bases). The length of the CDR3 is 16 residues. CDR1 and CDR2 from the germline V gene are LGHNA and YSLEER. V shed 1 base and J shed 0 bases, with 9 bases lying between them. The CDR3 spells CASSQGQTANTGELFF. The DNA of the CDR3 is TGCGCCAGCAGCCAAGGACAGACGGCGAACACCGGGGAGCTGTTTTTT.

This chain joins TRBV19 and TRBJ1-6; no clear D gene. Trimming removed 5 bases at V and 3 bases at J, with 8 bases between. The CDR3 is 14 amino acids. Germline V gene data show CDR1 as LNHDA and CDR2 as SQIVND (reference sequence). DNA of the CDR3: TGTGCCAGTAGTTTCGGGAGCTATAATTCACCCCTCCACTTT. Amino acids: CASSFGSYNSPLHF. Full variable domain (rest looked up from reference TRBV19 and TRBJ1-6): DGGITQSPKYLFRKEGQNVTLSCEQNLNHDAMYWYRQDPGQGLRLIYYSQIVNDFQKGDIAEGYSVSREKKESFPLTVTSAQKNPTAFYLCASSFGSYNSPLHFGNGTRLTVT.

The V and J genes are TRBV6-5 and TRBJ1-5, with 7 bases lining up with TRBD1. V was pared by 7 bases and J by 5 bases, with 11 bases of the junction left unmatched. The germline gives CDR1 MNHEY, CDR2 SVGAGI. The CDR3 loop spans 15 amino acids. As DNA, the CDR3 is TGTGCCAGCACCGCGATTAGACAGGGCGATCAGCCCCAGCATTTT. This codes for CASTAIRQGDQPQHF.

The V and J genes are TRBV4-1 and TRBJ2-1; D not resolved. The germline V and J ends were trimmed by 1 base and 12 bases, with 7 bases remaining between them. CDR1 is MGHRA, CDR2 YSYEKL, per germline. The CDR3 loop spans 11 amino acids. The CDR3 spells CASSQGQAQFF. The CDR3 DNA follows: TGCGCCAGCAGCCAAGGGCAGGCGCAGTTCTTC.

The CDR3 DNA sequence: TGTGCCAGCAGTGAGTCAATAGCGGGAGCCTACAATGAGCAGTTCTTC. Protein sequence: CASSESIAGAYNEQFF. The J gene is TRBJ2-1, the V gene TRBV6-4, with 9 positions matching TRBD2. CDR3 length: 16 amino acids. Losses at the gene ends were 3 bases for V and 2 bases for J; bases not matched to a gene: 5. CDR1 is MRHNA, CDR2 SNTAGT, per germline.

This clone was found a few times. The chain recombines TRBV2 with TRBJ1-1; 9 bases are a match to TRBD1. This CDR3 has 16 amino acids. Germline V gene lookup returns CDR1 SNHLY and CDR2 FYNNEI. J was trimmed by 7 bases and V by 3 bases; bases with no gene match: 12. In nucleotides, the CDR3 is TGTGCCAGCAGTGAGGGGTGGGACAGGGTGGACCTTGAAGCTTTCTTT. Its translation: CASSEGWDRVDLEAFF. Complete variable domain (other parts from reference TRBV2 and TRBJ1-1): EPEVTQTPSHQVTQMGQEVILRCVPISNHLYFYWYRQILGQKVEFLVSFYNNEISEKSEIFDDQFSVERPDGSNFTLKIRSTKLEDSAMYFCASSEGWDRVDLEAFFGQGTRLTVV.

This clone was seen only once. This chain connects TRBV2 to TRBJ1-2, with a tentative D call TRBD1 (5 bases). The CDR3 has 12 amino acids. Trimming took 7 bases from V and 0 from J, leaving 6 bases between them. Germline CDR1 and CDR2: SNHLY and FYNNEI. For the CDR3, the DNA is TGTGCCAGCACGGGGGCTAACTATGGCTACACCTTC. It yields the protein CASTGANYGYTF.

V usage is TRBV13 and J usage is TRBJ1-1; the D gene is possibly TRBD1 (5 bases). Trimming removed 4 bases from V and 6 bases from J, with 9 bases in between. The V gene's germline CDR1 is PRHDT and CDR2 FYEKMQ (reference sequence). The CDR3 is made up of 12 amino acids. The CDR3 DNA sequence: TGTGCCAGCAGCTCCCGGGACTCTGAAGCTTTCTTT. It codes for CASSSRDSEAFF. Complete variable domain (other parts from reference TRBV13 and TRBJ1-1): AAGVIQSPRHLIKEKRETATLKCYPIPRHDTVYWYQQGPGQDPQFLISFYEKMQSDKGSIPDRFSAQQFSDYHSELNMSSLELGDSALYFCASSSRDSEAFFGQGTRLTVV.

This chain links TRBV11-2 with TRBJ1-3; a possible D gene is TRBD1 (6 bases). Germline V gene sequence: CDR1 SGHAT, CDR2 FQNNGV. V was trimmed by 5 bases and J by 4 bases, leaving 15 bases between them. This CDR3 comprises 15 residues. As DNA, the CDR3 is TGTGCCAGCAGCCCCCTATGGGGGCTCGGAAACACCATATATTTT. Protein: CASSPLWGLGNTIYF.

A few counts support this clone. The junction differs from germline at one of its ends, possibly a read error. This chain uses TRBV6-6 with TRBJ2-7; 7 nucleotides agree with TRBD2. This CDR3 is 11 amino acids long. Per germline, CDR1 MNHNY and CDR2 SVGAGI (reference sequence). CDR3 protein: CASRGLSGIDF. In nucleotides, the CDR3 is TGTGCCAGCAGGGGACTAAGCGGCATTGACTTC.

In nucleotides, the CDR3 is TGTGCCAGCAGCTCCTATGGACAGGGCGAGACCCAGTACTTC. It encodes CASSSYGQGETQYF. The chain uses TRBV7-2 and TRBJ2-5, with TRBD1 identical over 8 bases. This CDR3 has 14 amino acids. Germline V gene sequence: CDR1 SGHTA, CDR2 FQGNSA. Trimming took 4 bases from V and 5 from J; bases not matched to a gene: 6. Full variable domain (missing parts from reference TRBV7-2 and TRBJ2-5): GAGVSQSPSNKVTEKGKDVELRCDPISGHTALYWYRQSLGQGLEFLIYFQGNSAPDKSGLPSDRFSAERTGGSVSTLTIQRTQQEDSAVYLCASSSYGQGETQYFGPGTRLLVL.

This chain connects TRBV27 to TRBJ1-2; weak D call: TRBD1 (5 bases). The CDR3 has 15 residues. Germline assignment: CDR1 MNHEY and CDR2 SMNVEV (reference sequence). Deletions cut 5 bases from V and 5 bases from J, with 18 bases between. This chain's CDR3 is CASSTSRGSGYGYTF. The CDR3 DNA is TGTGCCAGCAGTACCTCAAGGGGATCAGGATATGGCTACACCTTC.

The chain is built from TRBV4-3 and TRBJ2-3, with TRBD1 matching 9 bases. The CDR3 totals 17 residues. Losses at the gene ends were 2 bases for V and 4 bases for J; bases not matched to a gene: 10. The germline V gene encodes CDR1 LGHNA and CDR2 YSLEER. The CDR3 loop reads CASSQFHRTGEADTQYF. The CDR3 bases are TGCGCCAGCAGCCAATTTCATAGGACAGGGGAGGCAGATACGCAGTATTTT.

A single count supports this clone. V is TRBV27 and J is TRBJ2-5; 11 bases match TRBD1. Germline V lookup: CDR1 MNHEY, CDR2 SMNVEV (reference sequence). The V segment lost 5 bases and the J segment 7 bases; nucleotides outside the gene matches: 3. This CDR3 comprises 13 residues. The CDR3 bases are TGTGCCAGCAGTCTGGGGACAGGGGGGACCCAGTACTTC. This codes for CASSLGTGGTQYF.

The sample holds a few counts of this clone. V is TRBV7-9 and J is TRBJ1-1; D call uncertain. The CDR3 sequence is 15 residues long. Between the trimmed V and J ends, which lost 1 base and 0 bases, there was a span of 9 bases. Germline assignment: CDR1 SEHNR and CDR2 FQNEAQ (reference sequence). CDR3 loop: CASSLVAAMNTEAFF. The CDR3 DNA follows: TGTGCCAGCAGCTTAGTAGCCGCGATGAACACTGAAGCTTTCTTT.

The chain couples TRBV10-2 to TRBJ1-2; D is ambiguous. From germline, CDR1 is WSHSY and CDR2 SAAADI. V was trimmed by 4 bases and J by 2 bases, leaving 11 bases between them. The CDR3 has 14 residues. The CDR3 loop reads CASSGSGSNYGYTF. The CDR3 region has the DNA TGCGCCAGCAGTGGTTCAGGCTCCAACTATGGCTACACCTTC.

This chain uses TRBV11-3 with TRBJ1-1, with D perhaps matching TRBD1 (5 bases). CDR3 size: 12 residues. CDR1 SGHNT and CDR2 YENEEA come from the germline V gene. The V end was cut by 0 bases, the J end by 11 bases, with 10 bases between. CDR3 nucleotide sequence: TGTGCCAGCAGCTTAGATCGGGGGTTCGCTTTCTTT. It specifies CASSLDRGFAFF.

This clone was recorded once. The chain carries TRBV18 and TRBJ2-7, with D maybe TRBD2 (6 bases). The CDR3 runs to 15 residues. The V and J ends lost 4 bases and 3 bases respectively, with 16 bases between them. CDR1 KGHSH and CDR2 LQKENI come from the germline V gene. CDR3 amino acids: CASSLSVAENYEQYV. CDR3 bases: TGTGCCAGCTCACTGTCCGTAGCGGAAAACTACGAGCAGTACGTC.

The chain joins TRBV4-1 to TRBJ2-1, with a weak D call TRBD2 (5 bases). Trimming removed 3 bases at V and 0 bases at J, with 12 bases between. CDR1 MGHRA and CDR2 YSYEKL come from the germline V gene. The CDR3 has 16 amino acids. The CDR3 nucleotides read TGCGCCAGCAGCCATCTCGGACTTAGCTCCTACAATGAGCAGTTCTTC. This sequence encodes CASSHLGLSSYNEQFF.

The chain joins TRBV27 to TRBJ2-3, with a tentative D call TRBD2 (5 bases). The length of the CDR3 is 16 residues. Germline V gene data show CDR1 as MNHEY and CDR2 as SMNVEV (reference sequence). With 3 bases removed from V and 1 base from J, the gap between germline ends came to 14 bases. The CDR3 sequence: CASSFFTVRGTDTQYF. The DNA for the CDR3 is TGTGCCAGCAGTTTCTTCACAGTGAGGGGCACAGATACGCAGTATTTT.